The rows below give T cell receptor beta chains drawn from one sample of a study of blood T cell repertoires in COVID-19. Clones were read by immunoSEQ multiplex PCR, and TCRdb kept only the in-frame ones, dropping some. The repertoire includes around 190,000 clones, about 88% of them detected once, and 4% to 5% sits in the top ten. The sequenced material came from peripheral blood. Every receptor here comes from a human donor in a cohort sampled during active COVID-19. CDR3s include the opening cysteine and the closing phenylalanine or tryptophan. The order of the fields is CDR3 protein, CDR3 DNA, V gene, D gene, clone size, J gene. A D gene is named only where the DNA matches it firmly. Some rows have no size entry. The others give once, few or many, or a class for an expanded clone.

CAISESGGIILGSYNSPLHF	TGTGCCATCAGTGAGTCCGGGGGGATTATTCTCGGCTCCTATAATTCACCCCTCCACTTT	TRBV10-3	NA	NA	TRBJ1-6
CASSLDRRGNTEAFF	TGTGCCAGCAGCTTAGATCGCAGGGGGAACACTGAAGCTTTCTTT	TRBV7-6	NA	few	TRBJ1-1
CASSPSSGTSGYEQYF	TGTGCCAGCTCACCATCCAGTGGGACTAGCGGCTACGAGCAGTACTTC	TRBV18	TRBD2	NA	TRBJ2-7
CASSLARGYTDTQYF	TGTGCCAGCAGCTTAGCGCGCGGATACACAGATACGCAGTATTTT	TRBV7-6	NA	NA	TRBJ2-3
CASSATSTDTQYF	TGTGCCAGCAGTGCCACTAGCACAGATACGCAGTATTTT	TRBV28	NA	NA	TRBJ2-3
CASGEVPDRGEQFF	TGCGCCAGCGGGGAGGTCCCCGATAGAGGGGAGCAGTTCTTC	TRBV5-1	NA	NA	TRBJ2-1
CASSGRVGETQYF	TGTGCCAGTAGCGGGAGGGTCGGAGAGACCCAGTACTTC	TRBV7-9	TRBD2	NA	TRBJ2-5
CASRRTGLYGYTF	TGTGCCAGCAGGCGGACAGGACTGTATGGCTACACCTTC	TRBV3-1/TRBV3-2	TRBD1	NA	TRBJ1-2
CATSDSKLASGYNEQFF	TGTGCCACCAGTGATTCGAAACTAGCTTCTGGCTACAATGAGCAGTTCTTC	TRBV24-1	NA	NA	TRBJ2-1
CASSETGTGIYEQYF	TGTGCCAGCAGTGAAACCGGCACAGGCATCTACGAGCAGTACTTC	TRBV25-1	NA	NA	TRBJ2-7
CASSPGTGKNYGYTF	TGTGCCAGCAGTCCCGGGACAGGGAAAAACTATGGCTACACCTTC	TRBV27	TRBD1	NA	TRBJ1-2
CASSWDRANSPLHF	TGTGCCAGCAGCTGGGACAGGGCTAATTCACCCCTCCACTTT	TRBV5-6	TRBD1	NA	TRBJ1-6
CASSAHLSYEQYF	TGTGCCAGCAGTGCACACCTTTCCTACGAGCAGTACTTC	TRBV2	NA	many	TRBJ2-7
CASSEGQGVSYEQYF	TGTGCCAGCAGTGAAGGACAGGGGGTATCCTACGAGCAGTACTTC	TRBV25-1	TRBD1	NA	TRBJ2-7
CASSLSSGGNQPQHF	TGTGCCAGCAGTTTATCCTCGGGGGGAAACCAGCCCCAGCATTTT	TRBV27	NA	NA	TRBJ1-5
CASRNRDREWDTQYF	TGTGCCAGCAGGAACCGGGACAGGGAGTGGGATACGCAGTATTTT	TRBV6-5	TRBD1	NA	TRBJ2-3
CASSEQGRDTEAFF	TGTGCCAGCAGCGAGCAAGGTCGGGACACTGAAGCTTTCTTT	TRBV2	NA	NA	TRBJ1-1
CSVGWWHSQETQYF	TGCAGCGTTGGGTGGTGGCACAGCCAAGAGACCCAGTACTTC	TRBV29-1	NA	once	TRBJ2-5
CATSDLTGWDSYEQYF	TGTGCCACCAGTGATTTAACAGGGTGGGACTCCTACGAGCAGTACTTC	TRBV24-1	NA	few	TRBJ2-7